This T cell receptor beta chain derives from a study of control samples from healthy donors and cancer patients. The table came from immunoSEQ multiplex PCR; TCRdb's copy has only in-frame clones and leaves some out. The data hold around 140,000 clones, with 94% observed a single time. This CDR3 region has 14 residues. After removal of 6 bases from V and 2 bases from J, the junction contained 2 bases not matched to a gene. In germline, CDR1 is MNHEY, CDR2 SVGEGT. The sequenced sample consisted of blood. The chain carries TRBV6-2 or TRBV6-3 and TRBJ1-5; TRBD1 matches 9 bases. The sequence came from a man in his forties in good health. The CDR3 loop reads CASSRQGGNQPQHF. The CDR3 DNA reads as TGTGCCAGCAGCCGACAGGGGGGCAATCAGCCCCAGCATTTT.